This T cell receptor (beta chain) came from a study of blood T cells in healthy people across ages. The CDR3 totals 14 residues. The V and J ends lost 5 bases and 6 bases respectively, with 17 bases between them. Germline V gives CDR1 DFQATT, CDR2 SNEGSKA (reference sequence). With respect to this clonotype: Its antigen remains unknown.

Isolated PBMCs totaled at least 6 million in each sample. Study conclusions and caveats: Whereas aged donors had fewer naive CD4+ cells, long-lived donors had more of them and higher diversity. It was held that diversity estimates obtained from one million T cells represented underestimates.

Then a second PCR, running roughly 7 to 11 cycles, was carried out with a sample-barcoded 5' primer and a J-beta primer mix. A tag from a template-switch adaptor with 12 random nucleotides marked each cDNA molecule. TCRdb processed the 5' RACE reads anew with MiXCR; each CDR3 protein has one entry. The table has 800,000 or so distinct CDR3 sequences, 35% to 60% seen once; the top ten hold roughly 18%. The sequencing input was blood. This TCR was recovered from a man older than 75 in good health. The chain uses TRBV20-1 and TRBJ2-1, with D possibly TRBD2 on 6 matching bases. CDR3 amino acids: CSAARDWNSNEQFF. Written as DNA, the CDR3 is TGCAGTGCTGCCCGGGACTGGAACTCCAATGAGCAGTTCTTC.